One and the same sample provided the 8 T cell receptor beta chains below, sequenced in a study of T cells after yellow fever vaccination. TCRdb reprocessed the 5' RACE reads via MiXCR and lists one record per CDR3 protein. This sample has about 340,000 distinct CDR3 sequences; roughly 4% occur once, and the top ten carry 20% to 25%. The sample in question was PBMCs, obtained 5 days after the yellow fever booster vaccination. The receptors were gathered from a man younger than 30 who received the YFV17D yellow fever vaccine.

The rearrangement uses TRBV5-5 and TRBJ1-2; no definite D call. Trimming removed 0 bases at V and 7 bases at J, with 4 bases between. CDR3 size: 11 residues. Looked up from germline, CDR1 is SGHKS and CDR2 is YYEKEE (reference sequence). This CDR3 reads CASSLDAGYTF. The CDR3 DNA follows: TGTGCCAGCAGCTTGGACGCTGGCTACACCTTC. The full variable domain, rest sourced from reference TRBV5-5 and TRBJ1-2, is DAGVTQSPTHLIKTRGQQVTLRCSPISGHKSVSWYQQVLGQGPQFIFQYYEKEERGRGNFPDRFSARQFPNYSSELNVNALLLGDSALYLCASSLDAGYTFGSGTRLTVV.

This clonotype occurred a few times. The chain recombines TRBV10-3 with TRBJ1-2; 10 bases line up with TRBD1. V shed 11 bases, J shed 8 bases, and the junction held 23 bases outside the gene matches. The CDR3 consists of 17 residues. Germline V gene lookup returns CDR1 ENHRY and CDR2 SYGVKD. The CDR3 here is CAVHGTGVRWDFAGYTF. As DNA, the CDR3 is TGTGCCGTCCACGGGACAGGGGTGCGTTGGGATTTTGCCGGCTACACCTTC.

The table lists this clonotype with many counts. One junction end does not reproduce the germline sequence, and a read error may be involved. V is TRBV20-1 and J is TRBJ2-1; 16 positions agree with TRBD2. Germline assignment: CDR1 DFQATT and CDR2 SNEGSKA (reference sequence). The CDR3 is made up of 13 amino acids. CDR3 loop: CSARAGTSGGALF. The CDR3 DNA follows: TGCAGTGCTAGAGCCGGGACTAGCGGGGGGGCGCTCTTC.

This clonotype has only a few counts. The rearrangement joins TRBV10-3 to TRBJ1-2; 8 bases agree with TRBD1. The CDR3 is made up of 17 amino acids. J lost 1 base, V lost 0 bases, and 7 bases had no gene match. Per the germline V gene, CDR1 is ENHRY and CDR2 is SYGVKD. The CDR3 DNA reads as TGTGCCATCAGTGAGTCAGGAGCAGGGGGCCATAACTATGGCTACACCTTC. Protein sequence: CAISESGAGGHNYGYTF.

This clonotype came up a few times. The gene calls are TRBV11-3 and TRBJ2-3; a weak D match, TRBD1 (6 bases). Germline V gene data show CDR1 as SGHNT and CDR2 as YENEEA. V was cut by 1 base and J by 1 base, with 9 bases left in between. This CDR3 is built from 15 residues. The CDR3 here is CASSLGNRGTDTQYF. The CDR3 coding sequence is TGTGCCAGCAGCTTAGGGAACAGGGGCACAGATACGCAGTATTTT. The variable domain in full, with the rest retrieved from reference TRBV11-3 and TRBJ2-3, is EAGVVQSPRYKIIEKKQPVAFWCNPISGHNTLYWYLQNLGQGPELLIRYENEEAVDDSQLPKDRFSAERLKGVDSTLKIQPAELGDSAVYLCASSLGNRGTDTQYFGPGTRLTVL.

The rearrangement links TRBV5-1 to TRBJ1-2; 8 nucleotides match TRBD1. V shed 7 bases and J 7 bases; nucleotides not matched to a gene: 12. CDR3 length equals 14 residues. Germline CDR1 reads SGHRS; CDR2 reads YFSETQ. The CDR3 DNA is TGCGCCAGCTTCAAGGATCCAGGGGGCTCTGGCTACACCTTC. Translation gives CASFKDPGGSGYTF.

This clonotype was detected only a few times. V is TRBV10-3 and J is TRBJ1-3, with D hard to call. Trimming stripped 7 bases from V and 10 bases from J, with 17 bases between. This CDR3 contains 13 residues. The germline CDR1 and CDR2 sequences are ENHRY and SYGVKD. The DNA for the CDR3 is TGTGCCATCAAAAGCTCGGGTCCGGGAACCATATATTTT. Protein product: CAIKSSGPGTIYF.

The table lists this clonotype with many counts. The CDR3 here is CASNGAPGEQFF. The CDR3 nucleotides read TGTGCCAGCAACGGGGCCCCAGGGGAGCAGTTCTTC. This chain joins TRBV7-6 and TRBJ2-1; either TRBD1 or TRBD2 may fit D (5 bases each). The germline V and J ends were trimmed by 7 bases and 10 bases, with 14 bases remaining between them. CDR1 is SGHVS and CDR2 is FNYEAQ in the germline V gene. CDR3 length: 12 residues.